This T cell receptor (beta chain) stems from a study of post-analysis software for immune sequencing data. With regard to this clonotype: Its antigen is unknown.

TCR beta cDNA libraries had unique molecular identifiers. In TCRdb, the PCR reads were re-called with MiXCR into one record per CDR3 protein. The sample comprises 170,000 or so distinct CDR3 sequences, approximately 31% of which are singletons, and about 1.6% rests with the top ten. This CDR3 is built from 15 residues. Germline assignment: CDR1 LNHNV and CDR2 YYDKDF (reference sequence). V was shortened by 0 bases and J by 2 bases, with 8 bases between the two germline ends. General study points: TRBV5-6, TRBV5-1 and TRBV20-1 belonged to a set of about 5 TRBV segments that were more frequent in patients than controls.

This TCR derives from a girl aged 10 to 17 with multiple sclerosis. The chain links TRBV15 to TRBJ2-1; D unclear. The specimen sequenced was blood. CDR3 sequence reads: CATSRDSGAYNEQFF. The CDR3, as DNA: TGTGCCACCAGCAGAGATAGTGGGGCCTACAATGAGCAGTTCTTC. The entire variable domain, with the rest obtained from reference TRBV15 and TRBJ2-1, is as follows: DAMVIQNPRYQVTQFGKPVTLSCSQTLNHNVMYWYQQKSSQAPKLLFHYYDKDFNNEADTPDNFQSRRPNTSFCFLDIRSPGLGDTAMYLCATSRDSGAYNEQFFGPGTRLTVL.